Shown below are 25 T cell receptor beta chains from a single sample sequenced in a study of T cells after posttransplantation cyclophosphamide. This table comes from immunoSEQ multiplex PCR, and its TCRdb copy is limited to in-frame clones, with some not included. The sample lists 9,000 to 10,000 clones, roughly 88% occurring once. Controls had myeloablative marrow grafts with methotrexate and calcineurin inhibitor, sampled at 1 year. The specimen comprised PBMCs, sampled after an allogeneic stem cell transplant with a calcineurin inhibitor and methotrexate. The receptors originated from a male patient aged 25-45 years who received an allogeneic stem cell transplant from an unrelated donor, was CMV-positive, and had no GVHD. Some T cells may have come from the graft donor.

This chain joins TRBV2 and TRBJ2-2, with D possibly matching TRBD2 (6 bases). This CDR3 spans 14 amino acids. CDR1 SNHLY and CDR2 FYNNEI come from the germline V gene. Deletions cut 4 bases from V and 3 bases from J, with 9 bases between. The CDR3 sequence is CASSAGGDTGELFF. DNA for the CDR3: TGTGCCAGCAGTGCGGGCGGGGACACCGGGGAGCTGTTTTTT.

This chain joins TRBV7-3 and TRBJ1-2, with 9 bases that match TRBD1. With V trimmed by 2 bases and J by 8 bases, 3 bases remained unmatched. The CDR3 is 13 amino acids. Germline assignment: CDR1 SGHTA and CDR2 FQGTGA. This chain's CDR3 is CASSLGTGRGYTF. CDR3 bases: TGTGCCAGCAGCTTAGGGACAGGGAGAGGCTACACCTTC. Combining the CDR3 with reference TRBV7-3 and TRBJ1-2 gives the whole variable domain GAGVSQTPSNKVTEKGKYVELRCDPISGHTALYWYRQSLGQGPEFLIYFQGTGAADDSGLPNDRFFAVRPEGSVSTLKIQRTERGDSAVYLCASSLGTGRGYTFGSGTRLTVV.

The chain uses TRBV4-3 and TRBJ2-1; D may be TRBD2 (5 bases). V was shortened by 2 bases and J by 8 bases, with 13 bases between the two germline ends. The V gene's germline CDR1 is LGHNA and CDR2 YSLEER. The CDR3 loop spans 14 amino acids. The CDR3 loop is CASSQQTLDHEQFF. As DNA, the CDR3 is TGCGCCAGCAGCCAACAAACACTAGACCATGAGCAGTTCTTC.

The rearrangement joins TRBV4-1 to TRBJ2-7; 7 nucleotides match TRBD1. Germline V gene data show CDR1 as MGHRA and CDR2 as YSYEKL. V trimming: 3 bases; J trimming: 0 bases; junction bases outside the gene matches: 5. The CDR3 runs to 15 residues. CDR3 region: CASSQFRDSSYEQYF. The DNA for the CDR3 is TGCGCCAGCAGCCAGTTCCGGGACAGCTCCTACGAGCAGTACTTC.

The chain recombines TRBV7-6 with TRBJ2-3, with 10 bases fitting TRBD2. Germline CDR1 and CDR2: SGHVS and FNYEAQ. This CDR3 spans 16 amino acids. The ends lost 2 bases at V and 1 base at J; junction bases unmatched: 3. CDR3: CASSLYGTSGTDTQYF. CDR3 DNA: TGTGCCAGCAGCTTATATGGGACTAGCGGCACAGATACGCAGTATTTT.

This clone was observed once. The chain employs TRBV7-3 and TRBJ1-1; 9 bases agree with TRBD1. V lost 5 bases, J lost 11 bases, and 9 bases stayed unmatched. CDR3 length: 13 residues. The V gene's germline CDR1 is SGHTA and CDR2 FQGTGA. The CDR3 loop is CASSRDREGKAFF. For the CDR3, the DNA is TGTGCCAGCAGCCGGGACAGGGAGGGTAAGGCTTTCTTT.

The rearrangement links TRBV4-3 to TRBJ2-1, with 7 bases that match TRBD2. Germline loops: CDR1 LGHNA, CDR2 YSLEER. The CDR3 has 16 amino acids. V was pared by 1 base and J by 7 bases, with 10 bases of the junction left unmatched. The CDR3 region has the DNA TGCGCCAGCAGCCAAGGGGGGACTACCCTGGGGAATGAGCAGTTCTTC. Its translation is CASSQGGTTLGNEQFF.

The chain couples TRBV7-2 to TRBJ2-7; D is possibly TRBD2 (6 bases). V was pared by 5 bases and J by 1 base, with 15 bases between. Germline CDR1 is SGHTA and CDR2 is FQGNSA. This CDR3 has 15 amino acids. This CDR3 reads CASSHRRDPSYEQYF. CDR3 DNA: TGTGCCAGCAGCCATAGGCGGGACCCTTCCTACGAGCAGTACTTC.

The V call is TRBV7-2, the J call TRBJ1-5; 8 bases match TRBD1. Trimming at V came to 5 bases and at J to 7 bases, leaving 10 bases not matched to a gene. CDR1 is SGHTA and CDR2 is FQGNSA in the germline V gene. This CDR3 contains 15 residues. CDR3 coding DNA: TGTGCCAGCAGCACCACCGGGACAGGCGGCCAGCCCCAGCATTTT. Amino acids: CASSTTGTGGQPQHF.

V is TRBV7-6 and J is TRBJ2-7; 7 bases fit TRBD1. Germline trimming cut 6 bases from V and 3 bases from J; bases unmatched to any gene: 8. The length of the CDR3 is 14 residues. The germline V gene encodes CDR1 SGHVS and CDR2 FNYEAQ. The CDR3 DNA follows: TGTGCCAGCAGTTCCGGGCAGGGGGTCTACGAGCAGTACTTC. Its protein is CASSSGQGVYEQYF.

This chain joins TRBV4-2 and TRBJ2-1, with 14 positions matching TRBD2. With V trimmed by 4 bases and J by 2 bases, 4 bases remained unmatched. This CDR3 contains 17 residues. Germline V lookup: CDR1 LGHNA, CDR2 YNFKEQ. CDR3 nucleotides: TGTGCCAGCAGCCCTGGGACTAGCGGGAGCACCTACAATGAGCAGTTCTTC. This codes for CASSPGTSGSTYNEQFF.

V and J are TRBV13 and TRBJ2-1, with 11 nucleotides matching TRBD2. Germline trimming cut 5 bases from V and 11 bases from J; bases unmatched to any gene: 8. There are 14 residues in the CDR3. Germline V lookup: CDR1 PRHDT, CDR2 FYEKMQ (reference sequence). The CDR3 coding sequence is TGTGCCAGCAGCGGTAGGCTAGCGGGAGGAAAGCAGTTCTTC. Translating it yields CASSGRLAGGKQFF.

This clone was picked up one time. The chain recombines TRBV28 with TRBJ1-5; D possibly corresponds to TRBD1 (6 bases). Germline CDR1 and CDR2: MDHEN and SYDVKM. The CDR3 is 16 residues long. V was pared by 7 bases and J by 0 bases, with 16 bases between. The CDR3, as DNA: TGTGCCAGCATCAAAGGGGGGGAGTATAGCAATCAGCCCCAGCATTTT. This sequence encodes CASIKGGEYSNQPQHF.

The chain joins TRBV6-5 to TRBJ2-7, with 7 nucleotides matching TRBD2. Germline trimming cut 6 bases from V and 1 base from J; bases unmatched to any gene: 6. There are 14 residues in the CDR3. Germline V CDR1 and CDR2: MNHEY, SVGAGI. CDR3 residues: CASSRDYNSYEQYV. In nucleotides, the CDR3 is TGTGCCAGCAGCCGGGACTACAATTCCTACGAGCAGTACGTC.

The V call is TRBV10-3, the J call TRBJ2-7, with 8 nucleotides matching TRBD2. V lost 4 bases and J lost 2; bases outside the gene matches: 4. The CDR3 loop spans 14 amino acids. Germline assignment: CDR1 ENHRY and CDR2 SYGVKD. The CDR3 here is CAISGRTSPYEQYF. CDR3 nucleotide sequence: TGTGCCATCAGTGGTCGGACTAGCCCCTACGAGCAGTACTTC.

The V and J genes are TRBV6-4 and TRBJ1-1, with a weak D call TRBD1 (6 bases). CDR1 and CDR2 (germline): MRHNA, SNTAGT. This CDR3 contains 12 residues. V shed 2 bases and J shed 10 bases, with 11 bases lying between them. CDR3 sequence: CASSDGGRLAFF. The CDR3 nucleotides are TGTGCCAGCAGTGACGGGGGCAGATTAGCTTTCTTT.

The chain combines TRBV7-2 with TRBJ2-5, with TRBD2 matching 11 bases. The CDR3 totals 17 residues. Per germline, CDR1 SGHTA and CDR2 FQGNSA. Losses at the gene ends were 3 bases for V and 4 bases for J; bases not matched to a gene: 10. CDR3 in DNA: TGTGCCAGCAGCTTCCTCTTATTAGCGGGGGGGGGAGAGACCCAGTACTTC. As protein: CASSFLLLAGGGETQYF.

The chain recombines TRBV7-2 with TRBJ1-2; 8 bases line up with TRBD1. Trimming removed 4 bases from V and 6 bases from J; junction bases left unmatched: 7. The V gene's germline CDR1 is SGHTA and CDR2 FQGNSA. The CDR3 is 14 amino acids. DNA of the CDR3: TGTGCCAGCAGCTACGGACAGGGTGAGGATGGCTACACCTTC. This encodes CASSYGQGEDGYTF.

The chain carries TRBV4-3 and TRBJ2-1, with D perhaps matching TRBD2 (6 bases). The V gene lost 0 bases and the J gene lost 10 bases, with 13 bases spanning the gap. Germline CDR1 is LGHNA and CDR2 is YSLEER. The CDR3 has 14 residues. CDR3 amino acids: CASSQEILEGEQFF. Written as DNA, the CDR3 is TGCGCCAGCAGCCAAGAGATTTTGGAGGGGGAGCAGTTCTTC.

This clone was seen just once. This chain joins TRBV5-1 and TRBJ2-2; D not resolved. This CDR3 region has 14 residues. With 6 bases removed from V and 7 bases from J, the gap between germline ends came to 16 bases. Germline loops: CDR1 SGHRS, CDR2 YFSETQ. The CDR3 DNA reads as TGCGCCAGCAAACCGATACTAAACGGCGGGGAGCTGTTTTTT. Encoded protein: CASKPILNGGELFF.

The chain carries TRBV4-2 and TRBJ2-1; D may be TRBD2 (5 bases). This CDR3 region has 16 residues. Germline V gives CDR1 LGHNA, CDR2 YNFKEQ. V lost 0 bases and J lost 0, with 9 bases in between. Here the CDR3 reads CASSQEAGVSYNEQFF. CDR3 nucleotides: TGTGCCAGCAGCCAAGAAGCCGGGGTCTCCTACAATGAGCAGTTCTTC.

The DNA for the CDR3 is TGCGCCAGCAGCCAACCGGCCCAGGGAGGGGATCAGCCCCAGCATTTT. The encoded protein is CASSQPAQGGDQPQHF. The rearrangement uses TRBV4-1 and TRBJ1-5; a weak D match, TRBD1 (5 bases). This CDR3 is 16 amino acids long. Germline V CDR1 and CDR2: MGHRA, YSYEKL. V lost 2 bases and J 5 bases, leaving 16 bases between the germline ends.

This rearrangement joins TRBV15 to TRBJ1-3; weak D call: TRBD1 (5 bases). Germline V gene sequence: CDR1 LNHNV, CDR2 YYDKDF (reference sequence). Between the trimmed V and J ends, which lost 0 bases and 3 bases, there was a span of 12 bases. The CDR3 is made up of 16 amino acids. The CDR3 here is CATSRDRLGGGNTIYF. The CDR3 bases are TGTGCCACCAGCAGAGATCGACTCGGGGGTGGAAACACCATATATTTT.

This chain uses TRBV2 with TRBJ1-1; a weak D match, TRBD1 (6 bases). The CDR3 totals 13 residues. Germline V gene sequence: CDR1 SNHLY, CDR2 FYNNEI. V was clipped by 7 bases and J by 3 bases, with 12 bases between them. The CDR3 spells CASNMDSYTEAFF. Written as DNA, the CDR3 is TGTGCCAGCAACATGGACAGCTACACTGAAGCTTTCTTT.

V usage is TRBV6-5 and J usage is TRBJ1-1; maybe TRBD1 (5 bases). Germline assignment: CDR1 MNHEY and CDR2 SVGAGI. The CDR3 spans 15 residues. The V end was cut by 5 bases, the J end by 1 base, with 14 bases between. The CDR3 DNA reads as TGTGCCAGCAGTGGGGGACTGCCAAAGAACACTGAAGCTTTCTTT. Protein: CASSGGLPKNTEAFF.